This T cell receptor beta chain derives from a study of cytomegalovirus exposure and HLA in healthy donors. Overall study findings and caveats: In a later analysis, TCR beta V- and J-gene trimming was associated with a missense DCLRE1C variant. When a later analysis compared HLA-associated TCR beta chains with equally common others, the HLA-associated chains turned out to be more clonally expanded and to have lower generation probabilities. The study put 150 to 200 TCR beta chains on its list as cytomegalovirus-associated.

The germline V and J ends were trimmed by 3 bases and 5 bases, with 2 bases remaining between them. The germline CDR1 and CDR2 sequences are MDHEN and SYDVKM. There are 10 residues in the CDR3. Concerning this clone: Its antigen is still unknown. The sample carries other DNA sequences with the same CDR3.

Primers: 60 Vbeta forward and 13 Jbeta reverse. TCRdb's copy holds only in-frame clones and misses some; the assay was immunoSEQ multiplex PCR. The sample consists of roughly 120,000 clones, under 80% of them appearing once. The rearrangement uses TRBV28 and TRBJ2-7; no reliable D call. The receptor was derived from a woman aged 45-59 years in good health and CMV-seropositive. Sequencing was carried out using PBMCs. The CDR3 region is CASSFNEQYF. The DNA of the CDR3 is TGTGCCAGCAGTTTCAACGAGCAGTACTTC.